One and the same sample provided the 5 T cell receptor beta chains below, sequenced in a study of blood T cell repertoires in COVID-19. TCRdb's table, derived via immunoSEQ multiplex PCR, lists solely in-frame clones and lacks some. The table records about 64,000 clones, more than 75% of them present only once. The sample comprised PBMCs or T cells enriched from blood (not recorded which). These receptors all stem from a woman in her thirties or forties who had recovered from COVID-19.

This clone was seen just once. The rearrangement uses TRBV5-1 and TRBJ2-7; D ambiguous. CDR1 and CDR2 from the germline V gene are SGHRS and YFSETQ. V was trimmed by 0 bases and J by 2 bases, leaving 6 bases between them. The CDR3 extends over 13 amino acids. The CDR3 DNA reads TGCGCCAGCAGCTTGGAAACAGCCTACGAGCAGTACTTC. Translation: CASSLETAYEQYF.

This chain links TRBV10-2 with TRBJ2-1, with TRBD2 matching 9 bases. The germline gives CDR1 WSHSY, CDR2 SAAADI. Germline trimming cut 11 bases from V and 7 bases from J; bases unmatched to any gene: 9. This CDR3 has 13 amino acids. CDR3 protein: CAGGGGGANEQFF. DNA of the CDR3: TGCGCCGGCGGGGGCGGGGGGGCTAATGAGCAGTTCTTC.

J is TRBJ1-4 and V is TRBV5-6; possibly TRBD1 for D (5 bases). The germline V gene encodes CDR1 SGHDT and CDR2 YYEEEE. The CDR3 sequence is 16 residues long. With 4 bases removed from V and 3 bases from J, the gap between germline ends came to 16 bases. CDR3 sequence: CASSHGGYYSNEKLFF. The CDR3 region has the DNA TGTGCCAGCAGCCACGGGGGGTATTACTCTAATGAAAAACTGTTTTTT.

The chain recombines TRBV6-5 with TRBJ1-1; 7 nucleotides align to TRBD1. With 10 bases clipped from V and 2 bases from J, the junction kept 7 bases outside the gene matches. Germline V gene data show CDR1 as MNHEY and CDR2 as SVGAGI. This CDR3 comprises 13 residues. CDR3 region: CATTGQSNTEAFF. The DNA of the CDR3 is TGTGCCACGACGGGACAGTCAAACACTGAAGCTTTCTTT.

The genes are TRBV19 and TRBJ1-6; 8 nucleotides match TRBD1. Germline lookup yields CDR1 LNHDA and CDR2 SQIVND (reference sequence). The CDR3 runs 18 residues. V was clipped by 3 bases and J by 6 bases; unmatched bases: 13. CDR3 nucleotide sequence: TGTGCCAGTAGTATCAGGGGGCCAGGGGACGTACCTAATTCACCCCTCCACTTT. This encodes CASSIRGPGDVPNSPLHF.